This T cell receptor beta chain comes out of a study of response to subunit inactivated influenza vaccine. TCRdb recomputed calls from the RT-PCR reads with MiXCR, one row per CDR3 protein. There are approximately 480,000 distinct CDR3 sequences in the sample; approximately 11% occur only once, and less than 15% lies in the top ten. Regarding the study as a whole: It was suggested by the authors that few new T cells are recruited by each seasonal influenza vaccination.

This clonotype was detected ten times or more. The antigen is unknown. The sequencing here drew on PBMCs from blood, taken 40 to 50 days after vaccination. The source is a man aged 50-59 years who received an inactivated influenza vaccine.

The CDR3 DNA follows: TGTGCCAGCTCCCCTTGGGGCTTCGAGACCCAGTACTTC. This translates into CASSPWGFETQYF. The chain recombines TRBV18 with TRBJ2-5, with a tentative D call TRBD1 (5 bases). This CDR3 contains 13 residues. Germline V CDR1 and CDR2: KGHSH, LQKENI. V dropped 6 bases and J dropped 5 bases, with 13 bases sitting between them.